Listed below are T cell receptor beta chains from one sample, sequenced in a study of cytomegalovirus exposure and HLA in healthy donors. The table came from immunoSEQ multiplex PCR; TCRdb's copy has only in-frame clones and leaves some out. This sample has 35,000 to 40,000 clones, with 60% to 70% found just once. Input material: PBMCs. The receptors originated from a man aged 45-65 years in good health and CMV-seropositive. Both conserved end residues are part of each CDR3. Fields, in order: D gene, CDR3 length, J gene, clone size, V gene, CDR3 DNA, CDR3 protein. The D gene is left open where the match is weak. Expanded clones get a size class; other rows say once, few or many, or leave the size out.

>-|10|TRBJ1-1|-|TRBV20-1
TGCAGTGCTAGACAGATTGAAGCTTTCTTT
CSARQIEAFF
>-|16|TRBJ1-6|-|TRBV7-6
TGTGCCAGCAGCTTGAGCGGTCTAACCTATAATTCACCCCTCCACTTT
CASSLSGLTYNSPLHF
>TRBD1|15|TRBJ2-7|-|TRBV6-5
TGTGCCAGCAGCCTAACCGGGACAGGGAACTACGAGCAGTACTTC
CASSLTGTGNYEQYF
>-|14|TRBJ2-5|-|TRBV11-3
TGTGCCAGCAGCTTAGGGCAGTTCCCCGTGACCCAGTACTTC
CASSLGQFPVTQYF
>TRBD1|13|TRBJ1-2|-|TRBV30
TGTGCCTGGAGGCCCCGGGACAGCTATGGCTACACCTTC
CAWRPRDSYGYTF
>-|14|TRBJ2-1|-|TRBV18
TGTGCCAGCTCACCACCCCCAGGGAAAAATGAGCAGTTCTTC
CASSPPPGKNEQFF
>-|18|TRBJ1-4|few|TRBV5-4
TGTGCCAGCAGCATTGGGGGGATAGGGAGGATTGGTAATGAAAAACTGTTTTTT
CASSIGGIGRIGNEKLFF
>TRBD2|14|TRBJ2-1|-|TRBV9
TGTGCCAGCAATGTAGCGGGGGGCAGGAATGAGCAGTTCTTC
CASNVAGGRNEQFF
>TRBD2|16|TRBJ2-3|few|TRBV7-8
TGTGCCAGCAGCTTAGGCGGGGGTGCTACCACAGATACGCAGTATTTT
CASSLGGGATTDTQYF
>-|15|TRBJ1-1|-|TRBV7-3
TGTGCCAGCAGCCTCTCGGGGGGGATGAACACTGAAGCTTTCTTT
CASSLSGGMNTEAFF
>-|14|TRBJ1-4|-|TRBV7-9
TGTGCCAGCAGCAAACAGGGAGGGAATGAAAAACTGTTTTTT
CASSKQGGNEKLFF
>TRBD1|14|TRBJ2-7|once|TRBV6-5
TGTGCCAGCAGAAGGGGACAGGCCTCCTACGAGCAGTACTTC
CASRRGQASYEQYF
>TRBD2|13|TRBJ2-1|-|TRBV6-6
TGTGCCAGCAGCTCCGGGACTAGCGGAGAGCAGTTCTTC
CASSSGTSGEQFF
>TRBD1|14|TRBJ1-4|few|TRBV2
TGTGCCAGCGGACAGGGTGGAACTAATGAAAAACTGTTTTTT
CASGQGGTNEKLFF
>-|14|TRBJ1-1|once|TRBV18
TGTGCCAGCTCACCAGGGGGGGTCGGCACTGAAGCTTTCTTT
CASSPGGVGTEAFF
>TRBD1|15|TRBJ2-3|-|TRBV25-1
TGTGCCAGCAGGAAACAGGGGGGAACGCAAGATACGCAGTATTTT
CASRKQGGTQDTQYF
>TRBD1|14|TRBJ1-2|few|TRBV5-3
TGTGCCAGAAGCGACCGGGACAGACGTTATGGCTACACCTTC
CARSDRDRRYGYTF
>TRBD1|17|TRBJ2-2|-|TRBV10-3
TGTGCCATCAGTGTTGGTGTAGGACAGGGGGCCGGCGGGGAGCTGTTTTTT
CAISVGVGQGAGGELFF
>-|16|TRBJ2-7|-|TRBV6-5
TGTGCCAGCAGTTACTCGAAAACAGGGACACACTACGAGCAGTACTTC
CASSYSKTGTHYEQYF
>TRBD2|16|TRBJ2-4|many|TRBV7-9
TGTGCCAGCAGCCCACTAGCGGGGGAAGCCAAAAACATTCAGTACTTC
CASSPLAGEAKNIQYF
>TRBD1|17|TRBJ1-2|-|TRBV4-3
TGCGCCAGCAGCCAAGATTGGGGGGACAGGGGTTACTATGGCTACACCTTC
CASSQDWGDRGYYGYTF
>-|12|TRBJ2-5|-|TRBV6-5
TGTGCCAGCAGACCGGGGCAAGAGACCCAGTACTTC
CASRPGQETQYF
>TRBD1|14|TRBJ1-1|-|TRBV5-1
TGCGCCAGCAGCACAGGGGGGATGAACACTGAAGCTTTCTTT
CASSTGGMNTEAFF
>TRBD1|16|TRBJ1-4|-|TRBV9
TGTGCCAGCAGCAGACAGGGGGCGGCAACTAATGAAAAACTGTTTTTT
CASSRQGAATNEKLFF
>TRBD1|13|TRBJ1-1|few|TRBV19
TGTGCCAGTAGACAGACAGGGTGGACTGAAGCTTTCTTT
CASRQTGWTEAFF
>-|13|TRBJ1-1|once|TRBV29-1
TGCAGCGTTGAAGAACAGGGTGACACTGAAGCTTTCTTT
CSVEEQGDTEAFF
>TRBD1|14|TRBJ2-1|few|TRBV11-3
TGTGCCAGCAGCCCTGGGACAGGGGACAATGAGCAGTTCTTC
CASSPGTGDNEQFF
>-|12|TRBJ1-6|-|TRBV28
TGTGCCAGCAGTTCGGGGGGATCACCCCTCCACTTT
CASSSGGSPLHF
>-|13|TRBJ2-2|-|TRBV29-1
TGCAGCGTTGATCAGGGGAACACCGGGGAGCTGTTTTTT
CSVDQGNTGELFF
>TRBD1|14|TRBJ1-4|few|TRBV5-6
TGTGCCAGCAGCCCCAATCTGGGACAGGGAAAACTGTTTTTT
CASSPNLGQGKLFF
>-|14|TRBJ1-5|-|TRBV19
TGTGCCAGTAGTAAGGAGTATAGCAATCAGCCCCAGCATTTT
CASSKEYSNQPQHF
>-|13|TRBJ2-3|once|TRBV4-1
TGCGCCAGCGCCTCGACTTCTACAGATACGCAGTATTTT
CASASTSTDTQYF
>TRBD1|15|TRBJ2-5|-|TRBV9
TGTGCCAGCAGCGCATGGACAGGGACAGGGGAGACCCAGTACTTC
CASSAWTGTGETQYF
>TRBD1|15|TRBJ2-7|few|TRBV10-2
TGCGCCAGCAGTGGACCGGGACAGGGGGACTACGAGCAGTACTTC
CASSGPGQGDYEQYF
>TRBD1|14|TRBJ2-7|-|TRBV5-4
TGTGCCAGCAGCTTTCCGGGACAGGGATACGAGCAGTACTTC
CASSFPGQGYEQYF
>TRBD1|14|TRBJ1-5|-|TRBV7-2
TGTGCCAGCAGCCACACAGGGGTGAATCAGCCCCAGCATTTT
CASSHTGVNQPQHF
>TRBD2|15|TRBJ2-1|-|TRBV9
TGTGCCAGCAGCGTAGTCGCGGGGGGCATCAGTGAGCAGTTCTTC
CASSVVAGGISEQFF
>TRBD1|15|TRBJ2-1|medium-sized|TRBV2
TGTGCCAGCAGTGCCACAGGGGCCAGGTACAATGAGCAGTTCTTC
CASSATGARYNEQFF
>-|16|TRBJ2-3|-|TRBV9
TGTGCCAGCAGCCCCAGACTAGGAGAAGGCACAGATACGCAGTATTTT
CASSPRLGEGTDTQYF
>TRBD2|16|TRBJ2-7|few|TRBV6-5
TGTGCCAGCAGTTACTCAGGACTAGCGGGGGTCTACGAGCAGTACTTC
CASSYSGLAGVYEQYF
>-|14|TRBJ1-5|-|TRBV7-2
TGTGCCAGCAGCTCACAGGCAGGGAATCAGCCCCAGCATTTT
CASSSQAGNQPQHF
>TRBD1|14|TRBJ2-2|-|TRBV10-3
TGTGCCATCAGGGACAGGGAACTAGCCGGGGAGCTGTTTTTT
CAIRDRELAGELFF
>-|18|TRBJ1-1|-|TRBV2
TGTGCCAGCAGTGACACGCAATCCTATGGAGGGCTGAACACTGAAGCTTTCTTT
CASSDTQSYGGLNTEAFF
>-|14|TRBJ2-1|-|TRBV6-1
TGTGCCAGCAGGCCGGGAGCCTTTAGAGATGAGCAGTTCTTC
CASRPGAFRDEQFF
>-|12|TRBJ1-1|few|TRBV6-5
TGTGCCAGCAGCGCAGGGTACGCTGAAGCTTTCTTT
CASSAGYAEAFF
>-|17|TRBJ1-3|-|TRBV4-3
TGCGCCAGCAGCCAGGAATATATCACAGGGCTGGGAAACACCATATATTTT
CASSQEYITGLGNTIYF
>TRBD2|15|TRBJ2-2|-|TRBV15
TGTGCCACCTCACTAGCGGGGGGGCCGGCAAGGGAGCTGTTTTTT
CATSLAGGPARELFF